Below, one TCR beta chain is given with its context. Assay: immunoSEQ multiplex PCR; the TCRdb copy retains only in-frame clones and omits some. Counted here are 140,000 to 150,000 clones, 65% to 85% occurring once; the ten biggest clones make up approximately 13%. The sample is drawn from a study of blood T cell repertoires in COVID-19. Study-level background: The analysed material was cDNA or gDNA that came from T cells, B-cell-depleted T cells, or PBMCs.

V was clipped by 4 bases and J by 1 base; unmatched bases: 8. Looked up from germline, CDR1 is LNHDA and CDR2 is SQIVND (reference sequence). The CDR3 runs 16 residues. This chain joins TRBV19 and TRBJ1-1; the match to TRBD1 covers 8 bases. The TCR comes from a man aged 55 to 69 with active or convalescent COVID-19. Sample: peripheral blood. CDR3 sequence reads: CASSKTGVVTNTEAFF. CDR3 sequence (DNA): TGTGCCAGTAGTAAGACAGGGGTTGTGACGAACACTGAAGCTTTCTTT.